This TCR beta chain was found in a study of molecular identifiers for immune sequencing clone quantification. The junction had 10 bases not matched to a gene; V was cut back by 7 bases and J by 5 bases. Germline V gives CDR1 MNHNY, CDR2 SVGAGI (reference sequence). This CDR3 has 15 residues. Study outcomes and limitations: Underestimated sizes of highly expanded clones could result from identical TCR molecules that share a barcode. Detecting spiked Jurkat TCR RNA from one cell among about a million naive cells was reportedly possible.

Library preparation followed earlier protocols using designated TCR primers. TCRdb independently ran MiXCR on the PCR reads; one entry per CDR3 protein. The table lists about 60,000 distinct CDR3 sequences, about 20% of them singletons. In its sample, this clonotype was seen a few times. Its antigen remains unknown. Sequenced material: naive CD8+ T cells from blood, with Jurkat cell RNA spiked in. Subset noted: FACS-sorted CD8+CD4-CCR7+CD45RA+ naive T cells. The TCR originated in a human donor in good health. Some libraries in this study had Jurkat cell RNA spiked in. The gene calls are TRBV6-6 and TRBJ1-5, with 8 bases aligning to TRBD1. The CDR3 nucleotides read TGTGCCAGCACCATGGGGGCAGGGGGCGATCAGCCCCAGCATTTT. Residues: CASTMGAGGDQPQHF.